Listed below are T cell receptor beta chains from one sample, sequenced in a study of CD4 and CD8 cells across lung adenocarcinoma regions. MiXCR was run by TCRdb on the PCR reads, yielding one entry per CDR3 protein. The sample contains approximately 13,000 distinct CDR3 sequences, 53% of which appear only once. Material for sequencing was CD8+ T cells from the center of a lung tumor. These receptor sequences come from a female donor with lung adenocarcinoma. The CD4 and CD8 labels of this study may be unreliable. Each CDR3 is given with its conserved first and last residue. D genes are given only for firm matches. Size is stated for part of the rows, as once, few or many counts, or as a class when the clone is expanded.

v_gene	d_gene	j_gene	abundance	CDR3aa	CDR3nt
TRBV14	TRBD1	TRBJ1-1	.	CASSPRTGGTAEAFF	TGTGCCAGCAGCCCACGGACAGGGGGTACCGCTGAAGCTTTCTTT
TRBV7-2	.	TRBJ2-5	once	CASSLVPKAGGNEQYF	TGTGCCAGCAGCTTAGTCCCCAAAGCGGGTGGAAATGAGCAGTACTTC
TRBV10-1	TRBD1	TRBJ2-2	medium-sized	CASKTGWGTGELFF	TGCGCCAGCAAGACAGGGTGGGGCACCGGGGAGCTGTTTTTT
TRBV11-2	.	TRBJ2-5	.	CASRGNGGGDQETQYF	TGTGCCAGCAGGGGAAACGGGGGCGGGGACCAAGAGACCCAGTACTTC
TRBV27	.	TRBJ2-1	few	CASSSRRQDLPYNEQFF	TGTGCCAGCAGTTCCAGACGACAGGATCTTCCCTACAATGAGCAGTTCTTC
TRBV4-2	.	TRBJ2-1	.	CASSPRLSGYLNEQFF	TGTGCCAGCAGCCCGCGACTATCGGGCTACCTAAATGAGCAGTTCTTC
TRBV6-1	.	TRBJ2-5	once	CASVDTEETQYF	TGTGCCAGCGTCGACACGGAAGAGACCCAGTATTTC
TRBV5-1	.	TRBJ2-1	once	CASSLNSNNEQFF	TGCGCCAGCAGCCTAAATTCCAACAATGAGCAGTTCTTC
TRBV3-1	.	TRBJ2-2	few	CASSRQAGDILGTGELFF	TGTGCCAGCAGCCGACAAGCTGGGGACATTCTCGGTACCGGGGAGCTGTTTTTT
TRBV7-2	TRBD2	TRBJ2-1	.	CASSLVAGADEQFF	TGTGCCAGCAGCTTAGTCGCGGGAGCCGATGAGCAGTTCTTC
TRBV6-1	.	TRBJ2-7	.	CASNPGSSYEQYF	TGTGCCAGCAACCCCGGGAGCAGCTACGAGCAGTACTTC
TRBV10-2	TRBD2	TRBJ2-7	.	CASTASGIYEQYF	TGCGCCAGCACAGCTAGCGGGATTTACGAGCAGTACTTC
TRBV6-1	TRBD2	TRBJ2-7	many	CASSERGGSSYEQYF	TGTGCCAGCAGTGAAAGGGGCGGGAGCTCCTACGAGCAGTACTTC
TRBV6-1	.	TRBJ2-3	.	CASSEQARGKGSSGQDTQYF	TGTGCCAGCAGTGAACAGGCTAGGGGCAAAGGGTCCAGTGGCCAAGATACGCAGTATTTT
TRBV6-5	.	TRBJ1-2	few	CASSLAWNGGYTF	TGTGCCAGCAGTTTAGCCTGGAATGGGGGCTACACCTTC
TRBV6-1	.	TRBJ2-1	.	CASSDLEPYNAQSF	TGTGCCAGCAGTGATTTGGAGCCTTACAATGCGCAGTCCTTT
TRBV7-2	TRBD1	TRBJ2-4	medium-sized	CASSRGHRGNGDIQYF	TGTGCCAGCAGCCGAGGGCACAGGGGAAATGGAGACATTCAGTACTTC
TRBV12-3/TRBV12-4	.	TRBJ2-5	.	CASSIRDNQETQYF	TGTGCCAGCAGTATCCGGGACAATCAAGAGACCCAGTACTTC
TRBV6-4	.	TRBJ2-1	few	CASSDGDSGVYNEQFF	TGTGCCAGCAGTGACGGTGACTCGGGGGTCTACAATGAGCAGTTCTTC
TRBV6-5	.	TRBJ2-3	.	CASGQGTDTQYF	TGTGCCAGCGGGCAGGGCACAGATACGCAGTATTTT
TRBV5-1	TRBD2	TRBJ2-5	few	CASSGGTSGGEETQYF	TGCGCCAGCAGCGGAGGGACTAGCGGGGGGGAAGAGACCCAGTACTTC
TRBV4-1	TRBD2	TRBJ2-7	once	CASSQPLGVTSGSGEQYF	TGCGCCAGCAGCCAGCCCTTGGGGGTGACTAGCGGGAGTGGCGAGCAGTACTTC
TRBV10-2	.	TRBJ2-3	.	CRSRRPGATDTQYF	TGCCGCAGCAGGCGGCCGGGGGCCACAGATACGCAGTATTTC
TRBV27	.	TRBJ2-5	once	CASSRRGSETQYF	TGTGCCAGTTCTCGTCGGGGGAGTGAGACCCAGTACTTC
TRBV7-3	TRBD2	TRBJ2-1	.	CASSSKSGRLGNEQFF	TGTGCCAGCAGCTCGAAGAGCGGGAGGTTAGGCAATGAGCAGTTCTTC
TRBV6-1	TRBD2	TRBJ2-1	many	CASSEWLAAYNEQFF	TGTGCCAGCAGTGAATGGCTAGCGGCCTACAATGAGCAGTTCTTC
TRBV7-8	TRBD1	TRBJ2-5	.	CASSLGGTGVETQYF	TGTGCCAGCAGCTTAGGAGGGACAGGGGTAGAGACCCAGTACTTC
TRBV6-2/TRBV6-3	TRBD1	TRBJ1-2	.	CASKTSTGTGGNGYTF	TGTGCCAGCAAAACATCTACCGGGACAGGTGGAAATGGCTACACCTTC
TRBV10-2	.	TRBJ1-5	many	CATKDINQPQHF	TGCGCCACTAAGGACATCAATCAGCCCCAGCATTTT
TRBV7-2	.	TRBJ2-2	few	CASGLDRTMGAGELFF	TGTGCCAGCGGCTTAGACAGGACTATGGGCGCCGGGGAGCTGTTTTTT
TRBV6-1	.	TRBJ2-7	few	CASSERRYEQYF	TGTGCCAGCAGTGAGCGGCGCTACGAGCAGTACTTC
TRBV10-1	.	TRBJ1-4	few	CASSEKGGRKLFF	TGCGCCAGCAGTGAGAAGGGCGGGAGAAAACTGTTTTTT
TRBV6-1	TRBD2	TRBJ2-3	.	CASSEPQLAGTDTQYF	TGTGCCAGCAGTGAACCGCAGCTAGCGGGCACAGATACGCAGTATTTT
TRBV6-1	.	TRBJ2-1	.	CASSEDTYNEQFF	TGTGCCAGCAGTGAAGACACCTACAATGAGCAGTTCTTC
TRBV7-2	TRBD2	TRBJ2-1	.	CASSLGTSLYNEQFF	TGTGCCAGCAGCTTAGGGACTAGCCTCTACAATGAGCAGTTCTTC
TRBV10-1	TRBD2	TRBJ2-5	.	CASSVGTSGTETQYF	TGCGCCAGCAGTGTTGGGACTAGCGGGACAGAGACCCAGTACTTC
TRBV6-1	TRBD2	TRBJ2-5	.	CASSEPGLAGNRETQYF	TGTGCCAGCAGTGAACCCGGACTAGCGGGAAACAGGGAGACCCAGTACTTC
TRBV27	.	TRBJ2-3	.	CASSSHMEDTQYF	TGTGCCAGCAGTTCGCATATGGAAGATACGCAGTATTTT
TRBV6-1	.	TRBJ2-1	.	CASSETREEQFF	TGTGCCAGCAGTGAAACTCGGGAAGAGCAGTTCTTC
TRBV6-1	.	TRBJ2-3	many	CASSGTADTQYF	TGTGCCAGCAGTGGGACAGCGGATACGCAGTATTTT
TRBV7-3	TRBD2	TRBJ2-3	medium-sized	CASSPAGGRDTQYF	TGTGCCAGCAGCCCAGCGGGGGGGCGAGATACGCAGTATTTT
TRBV4-1	.	TRBJ1-1	few	CASSHPYGRGDGTEAFF	TGCGCCAGCAGCCACCCATACGGCAGGGGAGACGGCACTGAAGCTTTCTTT
TRBV12-3/TRBV12-4	.	TRBJ2-1	.	CASSPYGVNEQFF	TGTGCCAGCAGTCCCTATGGAGTGAATGAGCAGTTCTTC
TRBV6-5	.	TRBJ2-3	.	CASSYSIGATDTQYF	TGTGCCAGCAGTTACTCGATTGGGGCAACAGATACGCAGTATTTT
TRBV6-1	TRBD2	TRBJ2-7	.	CASSEAGGGVYEQYF	TGTGCCAGCAGTGAAGCCGGCGGGGGGGTCTACGAGCAGTACTTC